The sequence of this T cell receptor (beta chain) was determined in a study of metastatic and nonmetastatic thyroid tumors. Study-wide context: It was across blood and tumor or nodule tissue from malignant and benign thyroid patients that repertoires were compared. General study results and limits: Patients with malignant thyroid tumors reportedly had significantly higher TCR beta diversity than those with benign nodules, in blood and tumor.

Per the original methods: Clinicopathological groups of papillary thyroid cancer showed CDR3 differences that were used to build a distant-metastasis classifier. TCRdb re-processed the PCR reads through MiXCR. Clone size and V and J calls follow TCRdb, not the original study. The table lists tens of thousands of clones, about 16% of them singletons. On this clone: The antigen is not known.

Among the patients, none had received any treatment before thyroid surgery. V was trimmed by 3 bases and J by 6 bases, leaving 15 bases between them. CDR3 length equals 14 residues. Germline CDR1 and CDR2: MNHEY and SMNVEV (reference sequence). The sequence derives from a female donor with papillary thyroid cancer or a benign thyroid nodule (not recorded which). Some clones in this sample may be carry-over from other donors' samples. The J gene is TRBJ2-7, the V gene TRBV27, with a possible D match to TRBD2 (5 bases). The material sequenced was blood. CDR3 DNA sequence: TGTGCCAGCAGTTTGGCGGGTGAGAGGAGCGAGCAGTACTTC. Translating it yields CASSLAGERSEQYF.